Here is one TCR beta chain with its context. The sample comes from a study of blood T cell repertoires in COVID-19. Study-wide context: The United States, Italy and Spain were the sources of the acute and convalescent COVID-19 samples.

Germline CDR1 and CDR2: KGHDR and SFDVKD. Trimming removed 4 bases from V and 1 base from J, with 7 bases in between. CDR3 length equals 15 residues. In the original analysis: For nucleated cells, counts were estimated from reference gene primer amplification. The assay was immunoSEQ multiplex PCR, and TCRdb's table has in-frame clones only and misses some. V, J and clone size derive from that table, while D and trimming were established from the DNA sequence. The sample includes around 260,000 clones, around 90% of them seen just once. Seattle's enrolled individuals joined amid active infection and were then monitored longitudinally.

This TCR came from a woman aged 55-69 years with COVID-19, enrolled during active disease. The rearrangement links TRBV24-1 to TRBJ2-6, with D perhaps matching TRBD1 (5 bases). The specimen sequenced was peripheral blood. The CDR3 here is CATSDRTSGANVLTF. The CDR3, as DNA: TGTGCCACCAGTGACCGGACATCTGGGGCCAACGTCCTGACTTTC.